A single sample gave rise to the 2 T cell receptor beta chains below, sequenced in a study of T cells after yellow fever vaccination. TCRdb reprocessed the 5' RACE reads via MiXCR and lists one record per CDR3 protein. The table includes about 300,000 distinct CDR3 sequences, around 6.8% detected once. This specimen consisted of PBMCs, obtained approximately 47 days after the first yellow fever vaccination. The origin of the receptors is a man younger than 35 who received the YFV17D yellow fever vaccine.

The chain links TRBV4-2 to TRBJ2-3; TRBD2 is a possible D gene (5 bases). V lost 4 bases and J lost 1, with 15 bases in between. The germline V gene encodes CDR1 LGHNA and CDR2 YNFKEQ. CDR3 length equals 16 residues. The CDR3 reads CASSRISRTRTDTQYF. CDR3 DNA sequence: TGTGCCAGCAGCCGAATCAGTAGGACTCGCACAGATACGCAGTATTTT.

The rearrangement uses TRBV5-1 and TRBJ1-3, with D unresolved. V lost 7 bases and J 2 bases, leaving 10 bases between the germline ends. Germline lookup yields CDR1 SGHRS and CDR2 YFSETQ. This CDR3 region has 13 residues. CDR3 residues: CASGSGAGNTIYF. Here the CDR3 DNA reads TGCGCCAGCGGATCGGGAGCTGGAAACACCATATATTTT.